This T cell receptor (beta chain) was obtained from a study of beta chain features in type 1 diabetes. Expressed TCRB transcripts were sequenced because the entire RNA isolate underwent reverse transcription. Profiling relied on immunoSEQ multiplex PCR, and the TCRdb table lists in-frame clones only, not all of them. Here the sample spans about 140,000 clones, about a tenth being singletons. CDR1 is MNHNS, CDR2 SASEGT, per germline. The CDR3 totals 13 residues. V was shortened by 2 bases and J by 3 bases, with 8 bases between the two germline ends. The rearrangement links TRBV6-1 to TRBJ2-7, with D unclear. The sequenced sample consisted of central memory CD4+ T cells from blood. The receptor was isolated from a woman between 40 and 50 years old in good health. The CDR3: CASSELLDYEQYF. CDR3 DNA: TGTGCCAGCAGTGAATTACTCGACTACGAGCAGTACTTC.